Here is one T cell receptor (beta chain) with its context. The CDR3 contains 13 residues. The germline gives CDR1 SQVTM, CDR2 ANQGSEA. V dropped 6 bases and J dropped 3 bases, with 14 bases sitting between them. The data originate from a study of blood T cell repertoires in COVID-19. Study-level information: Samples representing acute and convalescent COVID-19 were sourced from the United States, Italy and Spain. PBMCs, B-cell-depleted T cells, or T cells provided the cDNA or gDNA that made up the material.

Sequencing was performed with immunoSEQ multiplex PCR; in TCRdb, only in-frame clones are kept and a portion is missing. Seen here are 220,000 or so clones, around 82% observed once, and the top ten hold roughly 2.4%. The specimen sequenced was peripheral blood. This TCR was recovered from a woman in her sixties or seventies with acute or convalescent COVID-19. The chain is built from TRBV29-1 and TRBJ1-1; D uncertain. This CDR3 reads CSVAGQVDTEAFF. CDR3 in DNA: TGCAGCGTCGCGGGCCAGGTTGACACTGAAGCTTTCTTT.